The 28 T cell receptor beta chains below all came from one sample that was sequenced in a study of a mutant IDH1 vaccine in newly diagnosed glioma. No antigen is known for these receptors. The sample's time point: week 11, during vaccination. The study gave 300 ug of mutant IDH1 20-mer peptide per vaccine dose, with topical imiquimod. The table came from immunoSEQ multiplex PCR; TCRdb's copy has only in-frame clones and leaves some out. The sample includes fewer than 75,000 clones, approximately 84% of them seen just once. This sample comprised PBMCs, obtained from a glioma patient whose treatment included an IDH1 peptide vaccine. These receptors originate from a woman aged 45 to 65 with glioma.

CDR3 nucleotide sequence: TGTGCCAGCAGTTTATCAGGGAGATATAGCAATCAGCCCCAGCATTTT. It is translated as CASSLSGRYSNQPQHF. The chain is built from TRBV27 and TRBJ1-5; unclear D gene. This CDR3 is 16 amino acids long. V was pared by 0 bases and J by 0 bases, with 9 bases between. The germline CDR1 and CDR2 sequences are MNHEY and SMNVEV (reference sequence).

This clone was counted once. The chain combines TRBV9 with TRBJ2-3; D might be TRBD2 (7 bases). Trimming removed 0 bases at V and 1 base at J, with 12 bases between. CDR1 is SGDLS and CDR2 is YYNGEE in the germline V gene. There are 16 residues in the CDR3. CDR3 DNA: TGTGCCAGCAGCGTAGGTCGGGGGGCGGGCACAGATACGCAGTATTTT. Translated, it gives CASSVGRGAGTDTQYF.

This chain joins TRBV18 and TRBJ1-2; 7 bases align to TRBD1. Trimming removed 4 bases from V and 2 bases from J; junction bases left unmatched: 4. This CDR3 has 14 amino acids. Per germline, CDR1 KGHSH and CDR2 LQKENI. As DNA, the CDR3 is TGTGCCAGCTCACGGGAGGGGGCGAACTATGGCTACACCTTC. Its protein product is CASSREGANYGYTF. Together with reference TRBV18 and TRBJ1-2, the CDR3 gives the full variable domain: NAGVMQNPRHLVRRRGQEARLRCSPMKGHSHVYWYRQLPEEGLKFMVYLQKENIIDESGMPKERFSAEFPKEGPSILRIQQVVRGDSAAYFCASSREGANYGYTFGSGTRLTVV.

As to this clone: One base away lies a much larger clone, so this may be a sequencing read error. Other DNA sequences from this sample encode an identical CDR3 as well. The V gene is TRBV7-9, the J gene TRBJ1-2, with D maybe TRBD1 (5 bases). The CDR3 has 16 residues. The germline V gene encodes CDR1 SEHNR and CDR2 FQNEAQ (reference sequence). CDR3 protein: CASSSTAGYVHYGYTF. For the CDR3, the DNA is TGTGCTAGCAGCTCAACAGCAGGGTACGTTCACTATGGCTACACCTTC.

About this clone itself: An end of the junction differs from the germline gene, which may be a read error. This chain uses TRBV29-1 with TRBJ1-5, with no clear D. CDR3 length equals 10 residues. Germline V gene sequence: CDR1 SQVTM, CDR2 ANQGSEA. CDR3 region: CTQYNQPQHF. The CDR3 bases are TGTACCCAGTACAATCAGCCCCAGCATTTT.

This rearrangement joins TRBV15 to TRBJ1-2; D might be TRBD1 (5 bases). The CDR3 sequence is 14 residues long. The V end lost 1 base, the J end lost 4 bases, and 10 bases lay between the germline ends. The germline gives CDR1 LNHNV, CDR2 YYDKDF (reference sequence). The CDR3 DNA sequence: TGTGCCACCAGCAGAGCGGGGGGAGGCTATGGCTACACCTTC. Translation: CATSRAGGGYGYTF.

This chain joins TRBV19 and TRBJ2-2; tentative D call: TRBD2 (6 bases). Trimming removed 3 bases at V and 4 bases at J, with 15 bases between. The CDR3 contains 16 residues. Germline V gene sequence: CDR1 LNHDA, CDR2 SQIVND (reference sequence). The DNA of the CDR3 is TGTGCCAGTAGTATGGCCCTAGCGTTTTCCACCGGGGAGCTGTTTTTT. It codes for CASSMALAFSTGELFF.

J is TRBJ2-7 and V is TRBV18; D is undetermined. Trimming shortened V by 3 bases and J by 2 bases, and 11 bases separated the two germline ends. This CDR3 is 14 amino acids long. Germline CDR1 is KGHSH and CDR2 is LQKENI. DNA of the CDR3: TGTGCCAGCTCACCTAGGTCAGTAGCCTACGAGCAGTACTTC. Translated: CASSPRSVAYEQYF.

V usage is TRBV11-3 and J usage is TRBJ2-3; D ambiguous. CDR1 SGHNT and CDR2 YENEEA come from the germline V gene. V dropped 5 bases and J dropped 0 bases, with 12 bases sitting between them. This CDR3 has 15 amino acids. The CDR3 is CASSPAVFSTDTQYF. The DNA of the CDR3 is TGTGCCAGCAGCCCCGCTGTATTTAGCACAGATACGCAGTATTTT.

The chain has TRBV5-1 and TRBJ2-1; no firm D call. This CDR3 comprises 14 residues. Trimming took 6 bases from V and 5 from J, leaving 15 bases between them. Germline CDR1 is SGHRS and CDR2 is YFSETQ. CDR3 region: CASTLTTGNNEQFF. The DNA of the CDR3 is TGCGCCAGCACCCTGACCACGGGCAACAATGAGCAGTTCTTC.

The J gene is TRBJ1-2, the V gene TRBV15, with D unresolved. Germline V lookup: CDR1 LNHNV, CDR2 YYDKDF (reference sequence). The CDR3 runs 14 residues. Trimming left V 0 bases short and J 2 bases short, with 7 bases between. In DNA, the CDR3 is TGTGCCACCAGCAGAGATGGACGGAACTATGGCTACACCTTC. This sequence encodes CATSRDGRNYGYTF.

The CDR3 sequence is CASSLEGSPNEKLFF. The CDR3, as DNA: TGCGCCAGCAGCTTGGAAGGCAGTCCTAATGAAAAACTGTTTTTT. This chain links TRBV5-1 with TRBJ1-4; D is uncertain. V was shortened by 0 bases and J by 3 bases, with 9 bases between the two germline ends. The CDR3 is 15 amino acids. CDR1 and CDR2 (germline): SGHRS, YFSETQ. The full variable domain, rest sourced from reference TRBV5-1 and TRBJ1-4, is KAGVTQTPRYLIKTRGQQVTLSCSPISGHRSVSWYQQTPGQGLQFLFEYFSETQRNKGNFPGRFSGRQFSNSRSEMNVSTLELGDSALYLCASSLEGSPNEKLFFGSGTQLSVL.

This chain joins TRBV11-3 and TRBJ1-4; no definite D call. Germline V gene lookup returns CDR1 SGHNT and CDR2 YENEEA. This CDR3 has 17 amino acids. Trimming removed 2 bases at V and 5 bases at J, with 18 bases between. DNA for the CDR3: TGTGCCAGCAGCTTACTGGTCCCCCCGGCGGGGAATGAAAAACTGTTTTTT. Encoded protein: CASSLLVPPAGNEKLFF.

CDR3 sequence: CASRTGQADNTEAFF. The CDR3 nucleotides are TGTGCCAGCAGGACCGGACAGGCCGATAACACTGAAGCTTTCTTT. The chain combines TRBV2 with TRBJ1-1; 7 bases are shared with TRBD1. CDR1 and CDR2 from the germline V gene are SNHLY and FYNNEI. The CDR3 consists of 15 residues. Trimming removed 6 bases from V and 2 bases from J; junction bases left unmatched: 9.

The CDR3 loop reads CASPGKPGETQYF. The CDR3 region has the DNA TGTGCCAGCCCCGGAAAGCCGGGAGAGACCCAGTACTTC. The gene calls are TRBV2 and TRBJ2-5; no firm D call. This CDR3 is 13 amino acids long. From germline, CDR1 is SNHLY and CDR2 FYNNEI. V was trimmed by 8 bases and J by 4 bases, leaving 14 bases between them. Based on the CDR3 plus reference TRBV2 and TRBJ2-5, the full variable domain is EPEVTQTPSHQVTQMGQEVILRCVPISNHLYFYWYRQILGQKVEFLVSFYNNEISEKSEIFDDQFSVERPDGSNFTLKIRSTKLEDSAMYFCASPGKPGETQYFGPGTRLLVL.

The chain joins TRBV11-2 to TRBJ2-7, with no clear D. The CDR3 consists of 11 residues. The V end lost 0 bases, the J end lost 6 bases, and 3 bases lay between the germline ends. The germline gives CDR1 SGHAT, CDR2 FQNNGV. CDR3 loop: CASSLDFEQYF. The CDR3 DNA reads TGTGCCAGCAGCTTAGATTTCGAGCAGTACTTC.

The chain joins TRBV11-2 to TRBJ2-7; either TRBD1 or TRBD2 may supply D (5 bases each). The CDR3 consists of 13 residues. V was clipped by 4 bases and J by 0 bases, with 7 bases between them. Germline V gene data show CDR1 as SGHAT and CDR2 as FQNNGV. The CDR3 reads CASSWGSSYEQYF. CDR3 sequence (DNA): TGTGCCAGCAGCTGGGGGAGCTCCTACGAGCAGTACTTC.

The genes are TRBV28 and TRBJ1-2; 12 nucleotides line up with TRBD1. The germline CDR1 and CDR2 sequences are MDHEN and SYDVKM. There are 17 residues in the CDR3. The J segment lost 5 bases and the V segment lost 6 bases, leaving 13 bases of the junction unmatched. The CDR3 spells CASSRTPGTGGPYGYTF. CDR3 nucleotide sequence: TGTGCCAGCAGCCGTACTCCCGGGACAGGGGGCCCATATGGCTACACCTTC.

The chain is built from TRBV5-1 and TRBJ2-3, with 12 nucleotides matching TRBD2. This CDR3 is built from 15 residues. After removal of 3 bases from V and 1 base from J, the junction contained 0 bases not matched to a gene. Germline V gene lookup returns CDR1 SGHRS and CDR2 YFSETQ. The CDR3 spells CASSWTSGGTDTQYF. The CDR3 bases are TGCGCCAGCAGCTGGACTAGCGGGGGCACAGATACGCAGTATTTT.

This clone was observed a single time. The V call is TRBV19, the J call TRBJ1-1, with D possibly matching TRBD1 (6 bases). This CDR3 comprises 15 residues. Germline loops: CDR1 LNHDA, CDR2 SQIVND (reference sequence). The ends were cut back, 3 bases at V and 0 bases at J, with 11 bases in the middle. CDR3 in amino acids: CASSMNREMNTEAFF. The CDR3 nucleotides are TGTGCCAGTAGTATGAACAGGGAAATGAACACTGAAGCTTTCTTT.

The chain has TRBV11-3 and TRBJ1-1; D not resolved. Germline lookup yields CDR1 SGHNT and CDR2 YENEEA. V was shortened by 4 bases and J by 1 base, with 22 bases between the two germline ends. The CDR3 runs 18 residues. This CDR3 reads CASSSLDARPAWNTEAFF. CDR3 coding DNA: TGTGCCAGCAGCTCCCTTGACGCCAGGCCCGCTTGGAACACTGAAGCTTTCTTT.

This chain's CDR3 is CASSRDGGNQPQHF. The CDR3 DNA sequence: TGTGCCAGCAGCCGCGATGGGGGGAATCAGCCCCAGCATTTT. The chain couples TRBV7-9 to TRBJ1-5; maybe TRBD1 (5 bases). Germline V lookup: CDR1 SEHNR, CDR2 FQNEAQ (reference sequence). V lost 5 bases and J lost 4, with 12 bases in between. CDR3 length: 14 amino acids.

V is TRBV30 and J is TRBJ1-5, with a possible D match to TRBD1 (5 bases). CDR3 length: 16 amino acids. Trimming took off 2 bases at V and 5 bases at J, with 19 bases between the two ends. The V gene's germline CDR1 is GTSNPN and CDR2 SVGIG (reference sequence). The CDR3: CAWSKGQGRGDQPQHF. As DNA, the CDR3 is TGTGCCTGGAGTAAGGGGCAGGGAAGAGGGGATCAGCCCCAGCATTTT.

The rearrangement uses TRBV5-1 and TRBJ1-4; TRBD1 matches 9 bases. The V segment lost 4 bases and the J segment 7 bases; nucleotides outside the gene matches: 11. CDR1 and CDR2 (germline): SGHRS, YFSETQ. The CDR3 spans 16 residues. CDR3 bases: TGCGCCAGCAGCCACAAATTACCGGGACAGGGTGAAAAACTGTTTTTT. Translated, it gives CASSHKLPGQGEKLFF.

This chain uses TRBV19 with TRBJ2-1; 11 nucleotides match TRBD2. V lost 1 base, J lost 7 bases, and 6 bases stayed unmatched. This CDR3 region has 16 residues. The germline V gene has CDR1 LNHDA and CDR2 SQIVND (reference sequence). CDR3 bases: TGTGCCAGTAGTATAGCCCCTAGCGGGGGGCGGAATGAGCAGTTCTTC. Encoded protein: CASSIAPSGGRNEQFF.

CDR3 protein: CAWSSGLNSNQPQHF. The CDR3 DNA reads as TGTGCCTGGAGTTCTGGGTTGAATAGCAATCAGCCCCAGCATTTT. The V gene is TRBV30, the J gene TRBJ1-5; D is uncertain. Germline lookup yields CDR1 GTSNPN and CDR2 SVGIG (reference sequence). Trimming pared 2 bases from V and 0 bases from J, leaving 11 bases between. The CDR3 totals 15 residues.

J is TRBJ2-3 and V is TRBV5-1; 8 nucleotides align to TRBD2. The trim removed 0 bases at V and 1 base at J, leaving 7 bases unmatched. The CDR3 extends over 17 amino acids. CDR1 and CDR2 (germline): SGHRS, YFSETQ. The CDR3 DNA reads TGCGCCAGCAGCTTGGGCTGGACTAGCAGGGGCACAGATACGCAGTATTTT. Residues: CASSLGWTSRGTDTQYF.

This sequence joins TRBV5-5 and TRBJ1-1; D ambiguous. The CDR3 loop spans 12 amino acids. V lost 2 bases to trimming and J lost 6 bases, with 8 bases between them. Germline assignment: CDR1 SGHKS and CDR2 YYEKEE (reference sequence). CDR3 in DNA: TGTGCCAGCAGCTTCACCTTGTCTGAAGCTTTCTTT. The encoded protein is CASSFTLSEAFF.